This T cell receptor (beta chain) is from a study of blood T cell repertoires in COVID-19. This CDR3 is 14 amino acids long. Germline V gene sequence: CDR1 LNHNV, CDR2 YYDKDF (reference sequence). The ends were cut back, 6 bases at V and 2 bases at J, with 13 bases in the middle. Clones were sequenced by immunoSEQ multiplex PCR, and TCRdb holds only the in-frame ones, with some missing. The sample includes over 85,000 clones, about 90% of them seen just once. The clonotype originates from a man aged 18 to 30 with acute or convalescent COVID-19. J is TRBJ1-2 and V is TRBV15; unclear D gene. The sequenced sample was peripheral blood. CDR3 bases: TGTGCCACCAGTCAGAGAGGATTGAACTATGGCTACACCTTC. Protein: CATSQRGLNYGYTF.